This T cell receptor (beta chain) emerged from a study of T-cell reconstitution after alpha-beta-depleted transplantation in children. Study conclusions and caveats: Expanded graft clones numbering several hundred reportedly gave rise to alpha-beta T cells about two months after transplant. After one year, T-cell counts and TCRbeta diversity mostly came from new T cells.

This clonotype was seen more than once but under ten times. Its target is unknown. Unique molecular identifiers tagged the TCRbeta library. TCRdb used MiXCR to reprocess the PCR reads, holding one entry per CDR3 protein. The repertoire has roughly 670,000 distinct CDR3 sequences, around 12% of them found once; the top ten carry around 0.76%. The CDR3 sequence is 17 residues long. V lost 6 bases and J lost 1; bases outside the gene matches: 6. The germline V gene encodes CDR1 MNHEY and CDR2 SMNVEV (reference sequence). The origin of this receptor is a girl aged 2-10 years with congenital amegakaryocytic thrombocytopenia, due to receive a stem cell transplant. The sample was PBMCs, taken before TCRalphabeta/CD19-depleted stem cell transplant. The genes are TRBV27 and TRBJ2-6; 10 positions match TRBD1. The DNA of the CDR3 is TGTGCCAGCAGGAGGACAGGGGGGGGATCTGGGGCCAACGTCCTGACTTTC. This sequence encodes CASRRTGGGSGANVLTF.